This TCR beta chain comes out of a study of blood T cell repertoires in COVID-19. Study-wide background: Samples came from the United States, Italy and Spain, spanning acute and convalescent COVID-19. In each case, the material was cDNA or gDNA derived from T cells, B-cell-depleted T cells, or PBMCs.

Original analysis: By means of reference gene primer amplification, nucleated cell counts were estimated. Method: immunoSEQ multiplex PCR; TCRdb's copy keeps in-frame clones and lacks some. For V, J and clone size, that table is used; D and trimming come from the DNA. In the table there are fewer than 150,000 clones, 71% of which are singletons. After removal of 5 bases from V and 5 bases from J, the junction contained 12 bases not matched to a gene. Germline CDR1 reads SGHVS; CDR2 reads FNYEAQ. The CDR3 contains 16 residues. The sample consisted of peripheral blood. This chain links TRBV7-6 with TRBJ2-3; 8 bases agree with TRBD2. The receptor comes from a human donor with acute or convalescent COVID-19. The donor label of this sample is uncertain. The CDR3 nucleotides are TGTGCCAGCAGCCACCCGGTTGCGGGGGGTGGAGATACGCAGTATTTT. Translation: CASSHPVAGGGDTQYF. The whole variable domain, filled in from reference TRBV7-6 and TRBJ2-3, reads GAGVSQSPRYKVTKRGQDVALRCDPISGHVSLYWYRQALGQGPEFLTYFNYEAQQDKSGLPNDRFSAERPEGSISTLTIQRTEQRDSAMYRCASSHPVAGGGDTQYFGPGTRLTVL.